This passage covers 25 T cell receptor beta chains from one sample sequenced in a study of T cells after yellow fever vaccination. TCRdb processed the 5' RACE reads anew with MiXCR; each CDR3 protein has one entry. The sample records more than 30,000 distinct CDR3 sequences, about 6.6% being singletons. The sample consisted of PBMCs, either bulk or a sorted T-cell subset (CD4+, CD8+, memory, or dextramer-sorted; not recorded which), taken on the day of the first yellow fever vaccination. Source of these receptors: a man between 18 and 35 years old who received the YFV17D yellow fever vaccine.

This clonotype was picked up many times. The rearrangement links TRBV7-2 to TRBJ1-5, with 7 bases matching TRBD1. The V and J ends lost 5 bases and 9 bases, in that order; junction bases with no gene match: 13. Germline-derived CDR1 and CDR2 are SGHTA and FQGNSA. CDR3 length equals 15 residues. Written as DNA, the CDR3 is TGTGCCAGCAGCCCAGGGACAGCCGAAGTCGGGCCCCAGCATTTT. Its translation: CASSPGTAEVGPQHF.

The sample holds many counts of this clonotype. V is TRBV10-1 and J is TRBJ2-7; 7 nucleotides agree with TRBD1. The CDR3 is made up of 15 amino acids. Looked up from germline, CDR1 is WNHNN and CDR2 is SYGVQD (reference sequence). Trimming removed 5 bases from V and 3 bases from J; junction bases left unmatched: 10. The CDR3 bases are TGCGCCAGCAGTATGACCGGGACAGAGGACTACGAGCAGTACTTC. As protein: CASSMTGTEDYEQYF.

Ten or more counts support this clonotype. The gene calls are TRBV12-3 or TRBV12-4 and TRBJ1-1; D is unresolved. V was cut by 7 bases and J by 7 bases, with 13 bases left in between. CDR3 size: 12 residues. The CDR3: CASTSEPGEAFF. In DNA, the CDR3 is TGTGCCAGCACCTCAGAGCCAGGTGAAGCTTTCTTT.

This clonotype was detected a few times. The chain recombines TRBV7-2 with TRBJ2-5; TRBD1 is a possible D gene (6 bases). The CDR3 is 16 residues long. Germline V gives CDR1 SGHTA, CDR2 FQGNSA. Deletions cut 3 bases from V and 1 base from J, with 15 bases between. CDR3 protein: CASSFRQGLTQETQYF. In DNA, the CDR3 is TGTGCCAGCAGCTTCAGGCAGGGGCTCACCCAAGAGACCCAGTACTTC. Filled out from reference TRBV7-2 and TRBJ2-5, the complete variable domain reads GAGVSQSPSNKVTEKGKDVELRCDPISGHTALYWYRQSLGQGLEFLIYFQGNSAPDKSGLPSDRFSAERTGGSVSTLTIQRTQQEDSAVYLCASSFRQGLTQETQYFGPGTRLLVL.

The chain carries TRBV4-3 and TRBJ2-1; TRBD2 aligns across 10 bases. In germline, CDR1 is LGHNA, CDR2 YSLEER. Trimming cost V 1 base and J 7 bases; bases outside gene matches: 7. The CDR3 consists of 16 residues. DNA of the CDR3: TGCGCCAGCAGCCAAGTAGGTAGCGGGGGGCTTAATGAGCAGTTCTTC. It specifies CASSQVGSGGLNEQFF.

This clonotype came up many times. In nucleotides, the CDR3 is TGCGCCAGCAGCCAAGGACAGGGGACGAATTCACCCCTCCACTTT. It codes for CASSQGQGTNSPLHF. The V call is TRBV5-1, the J call TRBJ1-6, with TRBD1 matching over 9 bases. The CDR3 runs to 15 residues. Unmatched junction bases numbered 6, after V lost 4 bases and J lost 7 bases. The germline gives CDR1 SGHRS, CDR2 YFSETQ.

This clonotype was seen repeatedly, ten times or more. The rearrangement links TRBV20-1 to TRBJ2-1; maybe TRBD2 (5 bases). Deletions cut 1 base from V and 3 bases from J, with 7 bases between. CDR3 length: 13 residues. Germline V gene data show CDR1 as DFQATT and CDR2 as SNEGSKA (reference sequence). CDR3 sequence: CSARGRDYNEQFF. The CDR3, as DNA: TGCAGTGCTAGAGGCCGGGACTACAATGAGCAGTTCTTC.

There are many counts of this clonotype. V is TRBV5-4 and J is TRBJ2-1; no firm D call. V gave up 0 bases and J gave up 8 bases, with 9 bases separating them. The CDR3 covers 13 residues. Germline V gene sequence: CDR1 SGHNT, CDR2 YYREEE (reference sequence). The CDR3 DNA sequence: TGTGCCAGCAGCTTGGCCGGGCCAGATGAGCAGTTCTTC. This sequence encodes CASSLAGPDEQFF.

V gene TRBV6-2 or TRBV6-3 combines with J gene TRBJ1-1; tentative D call: TRBD1 (5 bases). CDR1 MNHEY and CDR2 SVGEGT come from the germline V gene. This CDR3 is built from 12 residues. V was trimmed by 8 bases and J by 7 bases, leaving 14 bases between them. The chain's CDR3 is CASRRRDGEAFF. CDR3 in DNA: TGTGCCAGCCGTAGGCGGGACGGTGAAGCTTTCTTT.

This clonotype showed up just a few times. The V and J genes are TRBV27 and TRBJ2-2; TRBD2 matches 10 bases. This CDR3 is built from 16 residues. The V segment lost 3 bases and the J segment 7 bases; nucleotides outside the gene matches: 8. Looked up from germline, CDR1 is MNHEY and CDR2 is SMNVEV (reference sequence). CDR3 coding DNA: TGTGCCAGCAGTTTTCCCTCTAGCGGGGGAATCGGGGAGCTGTTTTTT. Translating gives CASSFPSSGGIGELFF.

The chain has TRBV20-1 and TRBJ1-6; TRBD1 might be the D (6 bases). The CDR3 consists of 14 residues. V dropped 3 bases and J dropped 8 bases, with 14 bases sitting between them. From germline, CDR1 is DFQATT and CDR2 SNEGSKA (reference sequence). The CDR3 sequence is CSARSGVYDSPLHF. As DNA, the CDR3 is TGCAGTGCTAGGTCAGGGGTTTACGATTCACCCCTCCACTTT.

This clonotype was observed many times. This chain uses TRBV9 with TRBJ1-2; TRBD1 matches 7 bases. This CDR3 has 15 amino acids. Germline CDR1 reads SGDLS; CDR2 reads YYNGEE. Losses at the gene ends were 3 bases for V and 4 bases for J; bases not matched to a gene: 9. The CDR3 reads CASSAGTDPSYGYTF. The CDR3 nucleotides read TGTGCCAGCAGCGCCGGGACAGACCCTTCCTATGGCTACACCTTC. Full variable domain (outside the CDR3, taken from reference TRBV9 and TRBJ1-2): DSGVTQTPKHLITATGQRVTLRCSPRSGDLSVYWYQQSLDQGLQFLIQYYNGEERAKGNILERFSAQQFPDLHSELNLSSLELGDSALYFCASSAGTDPSYGYTFGSGTRLTVV.

This clonotype appeared many times. This rearrangement joins TRBV29-1 to TRBJ1-5; D is undetermined. CDR1 and CDR2 from the germline V gene are SQVTM and ANQGSEA. The V end lost 4 bases, the J end lost 4 bases, and 11 bases lay between the germline ends. The CDR3 has 13 residues. The CDR3 region is CSVGPGPNQPQHF. The CDR3 DNA reads TGCAGCGTTGGTCCAGGCCCGAATCAGCCCCAGCATTTT. The full variable domain, rest sourced from reference TRBV29-1 and TRBJ1-5, is SAVISQKPSRDICQRGTSLTIQCQVDSQVTMMFWYRQQPGQSLTLIATANQGSEATYESGFVIDKFPISRPNLTFSTLTVSNMSPEDSSIYLCSVGPGPNQPQHFGDGTRLSIL.

This clonotype was detected many times. This chain joins TRBV15 and TRBJ1-1; D might be TRBD1 (5 bases). The V gene lost 7 bases and the J gene lost 1 base, with 16 bases spanning the gap. The CDR3 is made up of 15 amino acids. Germline assignment: CDR1 LNHNV and CDR2 YYDKDF (reference sequence). CDR3 bases: TGTGCCACCATCGGAGGAAGGGGCTCGAACACTGAAGCTTTCTTT. Its protein product is CATIGGRGSNTEAFF.

In the case of this clonotype: A much larger clone lies a single base off, so this may be a read error. V usage is TRBV7-2 and J usage is TRBJ2-1; 12 bases agree with TRBD1. Germline V gene sequence: CDR1 SGHTA, CDR2 FQGNSA. J gave up 12 bases and V 1 base, and 7 bases lay outside the gene matches. The CDR3 loop spans 15 amino acids. CDR3 protein: CASSLEGQGAGAQFF. The CDR3 DNA sequence: TGTGCCAGCAGCTTAGAGGGACAGGGGGCTGGAGCGCAGTTCTTC.

This clonotype was observed many times. The genes are TRBV6-1 and TRBJ2-7; 9 nucleotides match TRBD1. Germline V gene sequence: CDR1 MNHNS, CDR2 SASEGT. V shed 6 bases and J 2 bases; nucleotides not matched to a gene: 8. The CDR3 is made up of 15 amino acids. This CDR3 reads CASRTGTGSPYEQYF. The CDR3 DNA sequence: TGTGCCAGCAGAACCGGGACAGGGAGTCCCTACGAGCAGTACTTC.

By sample fraction, this clonotype is medium-sized. The genes are TRBV6-2 or TRBV6-3 and TRBJ2-1; possible D gene TRBD2, 7 bases. Germline V gene lookup returns CDR1 MNHEY and CDR2 SVGEGT. Trimming cost V 6 bases and J 5 bases, with 20 bases left between them. CDR3 length equals 16 residues. CDR3 loop: CASRYLAEGGHNEQFF. DNA for the CDR3: TGTGCCAGCAGATACCTAGCGGAGGGGGGGCACAATGAGCAGTTCTTC.

This clonotype has only a few counts. CDR3 loop: CASSSNRDRVRGYTF. The CDR3 DNA reads TGTGCCAGCTCATCAAACCGGGACAGGGTTCGGGGCTACACCTTC. The chain recombines TRBV18 with TRBJ1-2, with 9 bases lining up with TRBD1. J gave up 8 bases and V 5 bases, and 12 bases lay outside the gene matches. This CDR3 contains 15 residues. The germline gives CDR1 KGHSH, CDR2 LQKENI.

This clonotype was found many times. The chain carries TRBV3-1 and TRBJ2-6; D not resolved. CDR1 and CDR2 from the germline V gene are LGHDT and YNNKEL (reference sequence). The CDR3 totals 17 residues. V lost 0 bases and J lost 3, with 12 bases in between. The CDR3 reads CASSQERSGGGANVLTF. The CDR3 region has the DNA TGTGCCAGCAGCCAAGAGAGGTCGGGTGGTGGGGCCAACGTCCTGACTTTC.

In this sample, this clonotype turned up many times. The V gene is TRBV4-2, the J gene TRBJ2-5; 11 nucleotides match TRBD2. V lost 3 bases to trimming and J lost 1 base; unmatched junction nucleotides: 7. Germline CDR1 is LGHNA and CDR2 is YNFKEQ. The CDR3 is 17 amino acids. CDR3: CASSQYLAGGIQETQYF. The CDR3, as DNA: TGTGCCAGCAGCCAGTATCTAGCGGGGGGAATCCAAGAGACCCAGTACTTC.

The rearrangement links TRBV7-2 to TRBJ2-2; 7 bases match TRBD2. The trim removed 1 base at V and 7 bases at J, leaving 6 bases unmatched. CDR3 length equals 15 residues. Germline CDR1 and CDR2: SGHTA and FQGNSA. CDR3 protein: CASSLGRLAGGELFF. In nucleotides, the CDR3 is TGTGCCAGCAGCTTAGGCAGACTAGCCGGCGGGGAGCTGTTTTTT.

In its sample, this clonotype was seen many times. The CDR3 here is CASSLLPGAPEEHF. In DNA, the CDR3 is TGTGCCAGCAGTTTATTACCAGGGGCCCCGGAGGAGCATTTT. The V call is TRBV27, the J call TRBJ1-5; weak D call: TRBD1 (6 bases). Germline CDR1 reads MNHEY; CDR2 reads SMNVEV (reference sequence). Trimming pared 1 base from V and 14 bases from J, leaving 18 bases between. The length of the CDR3 is 14 residues.

The chain recombines TRBV5-5 with TRBJ2-5, with a possible D match to TRBD1 (7 bases). The ends were cut back, 4 bases at V and 5 bases at J, with 21 bases in the middle. CDR3 length equals 16 residues. Germline loops: CDR1 SGHKS, CDR2 YYEKEE (reference sequence). The CDR3 DNA reads TGTGCCAGCAGCCCGGAGACAGGGAGGACCGGGGAGACCCAGTACTTC. Encoded protein: CASSPETGRTGETQYF.

Relative to its sample, this clonotype is medium-sized. The chain employs TRBV25-1 and TRBJ1-5; D gene ambiguous. This CDR3 spans 16 amino acids. Trimming pared 2 bases from V and 0 bases from J, leaving 11 bases between. Germline lookup yields CDR1 MGHDK and CDR2 SYGVNS. The CDR3 reads CASSETASLSNQPQHF. The DNA for the CDR3 is TGTGCCAGCAGTGAAACAGCCAGTCTTAGCAATCAGCCCCAGCATTTT.

The chain joins TRBV6-1 to TRBJ1-2; the match to TRBD1 covers 9 bases. CDR3 size: 13 residues. Germline V gene data show CDR1 as MNHNS and CDR2 as SASEGT. Unmatched junction bases numbered 4, after V lost 6 bases and J lost 5 bases. The CDR3 loop is CASRRDRAYGYTF. The DNA of the CDR3 is TGTGCCAGCAGGAGGGACAGGGCTTATGGCTACACCTTC.